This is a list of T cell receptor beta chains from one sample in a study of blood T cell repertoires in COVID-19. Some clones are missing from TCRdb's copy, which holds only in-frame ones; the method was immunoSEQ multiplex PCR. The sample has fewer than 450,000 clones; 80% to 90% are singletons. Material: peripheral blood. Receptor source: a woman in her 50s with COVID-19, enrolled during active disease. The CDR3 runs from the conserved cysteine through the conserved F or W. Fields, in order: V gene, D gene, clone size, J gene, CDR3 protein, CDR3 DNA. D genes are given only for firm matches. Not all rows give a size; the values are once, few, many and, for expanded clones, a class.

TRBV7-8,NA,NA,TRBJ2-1,CASSLDREQFF,TGTGCCAGCAGCCTGGACAGAGAGCAGTTCTTC
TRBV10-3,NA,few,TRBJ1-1,CAISPGQTMNTEAFF,TGTGCCATCAGCCCCGGACAGACCATGAACACTGAAGCTTTCTTT
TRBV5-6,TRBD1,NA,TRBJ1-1,CASSGGTGGPNGEAFF,TGTGCCAGCAGCGGCGGGACAGGGGGCCCTAATGGTGAAGCTTTCTTT
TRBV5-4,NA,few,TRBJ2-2,CASSQGGRITGELFF,TGTGCCAGCAGCCAAGGGGGTAGAATCACCGGGGAGCTGTTTTTT
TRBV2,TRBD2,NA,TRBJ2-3,CASKQRGRTDTQYF,TGTGCCAGCAAACAGCGGGGACGCACAGATACGCAGTATTTT
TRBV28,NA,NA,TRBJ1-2,CASSPIEAVLYGYTF,TGTGCCAGCAGCCCCATCGAGGCAGTTCTCTATGGCTACACCTTC
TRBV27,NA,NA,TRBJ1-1,CASRTDWNTEAFF,TGTGCCAGCAGGACTGATTGGAACACTGAAGCTTTCTTT
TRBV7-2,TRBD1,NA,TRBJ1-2,CASSPRQGPTYGYTF,TGTGCCAGCAGCCCGAGACAGGGACCGACTTATGGCTACACCTTC
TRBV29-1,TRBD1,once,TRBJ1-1,CSVEDQGVGTEAFF,TGCAGCGTTGAAGATCAGGGGGTCGGCACTGAAGCTTTCTTT
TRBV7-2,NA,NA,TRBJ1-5,CASSLAALNQPQHF,TGTGCCAGCAGCTTGGCGGCCCTAAATCAGCCCCAGCATTTT
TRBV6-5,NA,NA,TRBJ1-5,CASSYRGYNQPQHF,TGTGCCAGCAGTTACCGGGGTTACAATCAGCCCCAGCATTTT
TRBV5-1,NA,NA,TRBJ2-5,CASSPGGGGETQYF,TGCGCCAGCAGCCCTGGAGGAGGAGGGGAGACCCAGTACTTC
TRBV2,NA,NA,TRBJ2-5,CAHRRGSGETQYF,TGTGCCCACCGCAGGGGCTCAGGGGAGACCCAGTACTTC
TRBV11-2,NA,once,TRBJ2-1,CASSLMSGASGKQFF,TGTGCCAGCAGCTTAATGTCGGGCGCTTCGGGAAAGCAGTTCTTC
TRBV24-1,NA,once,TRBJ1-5,CATSDPRDTYQPQHF,TGTGCCACCAGTGACCCCCGGGACACGTATCAGCCCCAGCATTTT
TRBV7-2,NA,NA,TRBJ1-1,CASSLGPGLRSPFF,TGTGCCAGCAGCCTAGGACCGGGACTACGCTCTCCTTTCTTT
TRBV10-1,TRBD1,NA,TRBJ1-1,CASSAGRGHGGTEAFF,TGCGCCAGCAGTGCGGGCAGGGGGCATGGTGGCACTGAAGCTTTCTTT